These 2 T cell receptor beta chains were all obtained from the same sample, sequenced in a study of vaccination and CD4 T cells after COVID-19. These receptors lack a known antigen. Sequencing of DNA taken from cultured CD4+ T cells relied on the Oncomine TCR Beta short-read assay. In TCRdb, the PCR reads were re-called with MiXCR into one record per CDR3 protein. The sample lists around 14,000 distinct CDR3 sequences, around 67% occurring once. Noted treatment: roughly 11-day PBMC culture with coronavirus spike peptide pools or control peptides (ViraFEST assay). Material for sequencing was CD4+ T cells from blood, cultured in vitro. The receptor set was obtained from a human donor who had recovered from COVID-19.

This chain joins TRBV11-1 and TRBJ2-1, with D possibly TRBD2 on 6 matching bases. The J call is in doubt because the DNA end fits TRBJ2-7 better. The CDR3 runs to 16 residues. Germline lookup yields CDR1 SGHAT and CDR2 FQDESV (reference sequence). CDR3 amino acids: CASSLRLAEDSYEQYF. CDR3 coding DNA: TGTGCCAGCAGCTTAAGGTTAGCGGAAGACTCCTACGAGCAGTACTTC.

The rearrangement joins TRBV19 to TRBJ1-5; D might be TRBD1 (5 bases). V dropped 0 bases and J dropped 3 bases, with 12 bases sitting between them. CDR3 length: 16 residues. In germline, CDR1 is LNHDA, CDR2 SQIVND (reference sequence). The CDR3 is CASSIDTRGSNQPQHF. CDR3 coding DNA: TGTGCCAGTAGTATAGATACGAGGGGCTCCAATCAGCCCCAGCATTTT.